Listed below are T cell receptor beta chains from one sample, sequenced in a study of OX40 agonist ivuxolimab in advanced cancers. The assay was immunoSEQ multiplex PCR, and TCRdb's table has in-frame clones only and misses some. The sample has about 50,000 clones; 75% to 90% are singletons. The sequences come from CD4+ or CD8+ T cells sorted from blood, collected in a trial of the OX40 agonist ivuxolimab. These receptor sequences come from an adult with an advanced solid tumor such as melanoma, head and neck, liver or kidney cancer. Each CDR3 is given with its conserved first and last residue. A D gene is named only where the DNA matches it firmly. The listing skips clone size in some rows; elsewhere it reads once, few, many or a size class.

CDR3 | DNA | D | J | V | size
CASSLTPTGNTEAFF | TGCGCCAGCAGCTTGACGCCTACGGGGAACACTGAAGCTTTCTTT | - | TRBJ1-1 | TRBV5-1 | medium-sized
CAWSVPRTNQPQHF | TGTGCCTGGAGTGTACCACGGACTAATCAGCCCCAGCATTTT | - | TRBJ1-5 | TRBV30 | -
CASSPRVASSYEQYF | TGCGCCAGCAGCCCTAGGGTAGCCTCCTCCTACGAGCAGTACTTC | - | TRBJ2-7 | TRBV5-1 | -
CATSTRQGYNYGYTF | TGTGCCACCAGCACTAGACAGGGTTATAACTATGGCTACACCTTC | TRBD1 | TRBJ1-2 | TRBV15 | few
CASSLYQGVNTEAFF | TGTGCCAGCAGCTTATACCAGGGAGTGAACACTGAAGCTTTCTTT | - | TRBJ1-1 | TRBV7-2 | -
CASSADWRGELFF | TGTGCCAGTAGTGCGGATTGGCGCGGGGAGCTGTTTTTT | - | TRBJ2-2 | TRBV19 | -
CASSQGLDRDYGYTF | TGCGCCAGCAGCCAAGGCCTAGACAGGGACTATGGCTACACCTTC | TRBD1 | TRBJ1-2 | TRBV4-3 | -
CAWSYDRNTEAFF | TGTGCCTGGAGTTACGACAGGAACACTGAAGCTTTCTTT | - | TRBJ1-1 | TRBV30 | -
CASSPGTRSEQFF | TGTGCCAGCAGTCCCGGGACTAGATCTGAGCAGTTCTTC | TRBD2 | TRBJ2-1 | TRBV6-4 | -
CASSRTGDYYEQYF | TGTGCCAGCAGCCGGACAGGGGATTACTACGAGCAGTACTTC | TRBD1 | TRBJ2-7 | TRBV25-1 | -
CASSLDTRQSSYNSPLHF | TGTGCTAGCAGCTTAGACACCAGACAGAGCTCCTATAATTCACCCCTCCACTTT | - | TRBJ1-6 | TRBV7-7 | -
CASSANDKTSSTSTDTQYF | TGTGCCAGCAGCGCAAATGATAAGACTAGCTCAACTAGCACAGATACGCAGTATTTT | TRBD2 | TRBJ2-3 | TRBV7-9 | few
CAWSWVSGGDTQYF | TGTGCCTGGAGTTGGGTGAGCGGGGGGGATACGCAGTATTTT | TRBD2 | TRBJ2-3 | TRBV30 | -
CASSVDNSGGDTQYF | TGTGCCAGCAGCGTAGATAATAGCGGGGGAGATACGCAGTATTTT | TRBD2 | TRBJ2-3 | TRBV9 | -
CASRGSTEANYGYTF | TGTGCCAGCAGAGGGTCAACGGAAGCTAACTATGGCTACACCTTC | - | TRBJ1-2 | TRBV21-1 | once
CASSEYRDRGRGYGYTF | TGTGCCAGCAGCGAATATCGGGACAGGGGGCGCGGCTATGGCTACACCTTC | TRBD1 | TRBJ1-2 | TRBV7-9 | -
CASTRRDREHEELETQYF | TGCGCCAGCACGCGCCGGGACAGGGAGCATGAAGAGCTAGAGACCCAGTACTTC | TRBD1 | TRBJ2-5 | TRBV10-2 | -
CASHPLGQPNTIYF | TGTGCCTCCCACCCTTTGGGACAGCCAAACACCATATATTTT | TRBD1 | TRBJ1-3 | TRBV30 | few
CASSSDRDSYGYTF | TGTGCCAGCAGCTCCGACCGGGACAGCTATGGCTACACCTTC | TRBD1 | TRBJ1-2 | TRBV7-9 | -
CASSQSGTGGEQYF | TGTGCCAGCAGCCAAAGTGGGACAGGGGGCGAGCAGTACTTC | TRBD1 | TRBJ2-7 | TRBV4-2 | -
CASSWRTSGGPLGEQFF | TGTGCCAGCAGCTGGAGAACTAGCGGGGGGCCCTTAGGTGAGCAGTTCTTC | TRBD2 | TRBJ2-1 | TRBV11-1 | -
CASSVEGYTEAFF | TGTGCCAGCAGCGTAGAAGGATACACTGAAGCTTTCTTT | - | TRBJ1-1 | TRBV9 | -
CSVERGGKNIQYF | TGCAGCGTTGAGCGGGGGGGGAAAAACATTCAGTACTTC | TRBD2 | TRBJ2-4 | TRBV29-1 | -
CASSPLTGTGDQETQYF | TGTGCCAGCAGCCCGTTAACCGGGACAGGGGACCAAGAGACCCAGTACTTC | TRBD1 | TRBJ2-5 | TRBV7-2 | -
CASSEETGEDEQYF | TGTGCCAGCAGTGAGGAGACAGGGGAGGACGAGCAGTACTTC | TRBD1 | TRBJ2-7 | TRBV2 | few
CASSLAMLETEKNTEAFF | TGTGCCAGCAGCTTGGCAATGCTCGAGACAGAGAAGAACACTGAAGCTTTCTTT | - | TRBJ1-1 | TRBV5-8 | once
CASSVVGTGEDEQYF | TGTGCCAGCAGCGTAGTTGGGACAGGGGAGGACGAGCAGTACTTC | TRBD1 | TRBJ2-7 | TRBV9 | -
CASSLQQINTEAFF | TGTGCCAGCAGCCTTCAACAAATTAACACTGAAGCTTTCTTT | - | TRBJ1-1 | TRBV9 | -
CASSDVAYEQYF | TGTGCCAGCAGTGATGTTGCCTACGAGCAGTACTTC | - | TRBJ2-7 | TRBV6-1 | -
CASSLGTGGWDQPQHF | TGTGCCAGCAGCTTAGGGACAGGGGGCTGGGATCAGCCCCAGCATTTT | TRBD1 | TRBJ1-5 | TRBV7-9 | -
CASSQDFLGLAANEQFF | TGTGCCAGCAGCCAAGATTTCTTAGGACTAGCCGCCAATGAGCAGTTCTTC | TRBD2 | TRBJ2-1 | TRBV14 | -
CASSNPKARGDGNTGELFF | TGTGCCAGCAGCAACCCTAAAGCGAGGGGGGACGGAAACACCGGGGAGCTGTTTTTT | - | TRBJ2-2 | TRBV21-1 | -
CASSFGAGGLQETQYF | TGTGCCAGCAGTTTCGGGGCGGGGGGGCTTCAAGAGACCCAGTACTTC | TRBD2 | TRBJ2-5 | TRBV27 | -
CAWSGWDRESQLDTFEQYF | TGTGCCTGGAGTGGGTGGGACAGGGAGTCCCAATTAGATACGTTCGAGCAGTACTTC | TRBD1 | TRBJ2-7 | TRBV30 | -
CASSYSTGSEQYF | TGTGCCAGCAGTTACTCGACGGGGAGCGAGCAGTACTTC | - | TRBJ2-7 | TRBV6-5 | -
CASSLDLAGETQYF | TGTGCCAGCAGCTTAGACCTAGCGGGGGAGACCCAGTACTTC | TRBD2 | TRBJ2-5 | TRBV11-2 | -
CSVVHVGRVHF | TGCAGCGTTGTACATGTGGGCCGAGTCCACTTC | - | TRBJ1-2 | TRBV29-1 | few
CASSLGLAGGLTDTQYF | TGTGCCAGCAGCTTAGGACTAGCGGGGGGGCTCACAGATACGCAGTATTTT | TRBD2 | TRBJ2-3 | TRBV7-2 | -
CASSTGERGNTIYF | TGTGCCAGTAGTACCGGAGAGAGGGGAAACACCATATATTTT | - | TRBJ1-3 | TRBV19 | -
CASSKGQQGIEGYTF | TGTGCCAGCAGCAAAGGGCAACAGGGAATCGAAGGCTACACCTTC | - | TRBJ1-2 | TRBV21-1 | once
CASSLDTSYEQYF | TGCGCCAGCAGCTTGGATACCTCCTACGAGCAGTACTTC | - | TRBJ2-7 | TRBV5-1 | -
CASGLGLSLGAGELFF | TGTGCTAGTGGTCTGGGCCTCTCGCTCGGCGCCGGGGAGCTGTTTTTT | - | TRBJ2-2 | TRBV12-5 | -
CASTFSSGDTQYF | TGTGCCAGCACCTTTAGTTCGGGAGATACGCAGTATTTT | - | TRBJ2-3 | TRBV27 | -
CASRPSGTYMNTEAFF | TGTGCCAGTAGGCCCTCCGGGACATACATGAACACTGAAGCTTTCTTT | - | TRBJ1-1 | TRBV19 | -
CAIQISFNTEAFF | TGTGCCATCCAGATAAGCTTCAACACTGAAGCTTTCTTT | - | TRBJ1-1 | TRBV10-3 | -
CASSLAGRYEQYF | TGTGCCAGCAGCTTAGCGGGGCGCTACGAGCAGTACTTC | - | TRBJ2-7 | TRBV7-9 | -
CASSSSPGGLRENSPLHF | TGTGCCAGCAGCTCCTCACCAGGGGGCCTAAGAGAGAATTCACCCCTCCACTTT | TRBD1 | TRBJ1-6 | TRBV7-9 | -
CAWGTQNTDTQYF | TGTGCCTGGGGGACTCAGAATACAGATACGCAGTATTTT | - | TRBJ2-3 | TRBV30 | -
CASSLRGLLYDYTF | TGTGCCAGCAGTTTGCGGGGGTTACTTTATGACTACACCTTC | - | TRBJ1-2 | TRBV28 | -
CASSSHWASGNTIYF | TGTGCCAGCAGCTCTCATTGGGCCTCTGGAAACACCATATATTTT | - | TRBJ1-3 | TRBV9 | -